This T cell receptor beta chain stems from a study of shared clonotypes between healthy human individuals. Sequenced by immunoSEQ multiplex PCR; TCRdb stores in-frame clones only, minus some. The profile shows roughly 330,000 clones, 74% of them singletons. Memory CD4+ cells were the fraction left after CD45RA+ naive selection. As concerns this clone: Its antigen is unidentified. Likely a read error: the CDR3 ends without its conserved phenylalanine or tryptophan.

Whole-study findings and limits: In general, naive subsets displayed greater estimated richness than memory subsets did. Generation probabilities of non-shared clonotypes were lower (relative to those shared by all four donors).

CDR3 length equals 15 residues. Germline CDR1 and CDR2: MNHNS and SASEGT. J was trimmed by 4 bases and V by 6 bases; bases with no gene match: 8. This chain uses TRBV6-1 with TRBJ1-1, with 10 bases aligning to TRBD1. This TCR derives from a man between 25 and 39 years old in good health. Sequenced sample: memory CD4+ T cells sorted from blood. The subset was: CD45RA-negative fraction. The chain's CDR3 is CASSFRQGAGTEAFL. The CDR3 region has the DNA TGTGCCAGCAGCTTTAGACAGGGGGCCGGCACTGAAGCTTTCCTT.